This T cell receptor beta chain is drawn from a study of identical twins. Overall study results and limits: Twin pairs had excess sharing that was weaker in beta out-of-frame sequences.

TCRdb re-analysed the 5' RACE reads in MiXCR, keeping a single row per CDR3 protein. This repertoire shows more than 650,000 distinct CDR3 sequences, 6% to 6.5% found once; its top ten account for 1.5% to 2%. Only a few counts were recorded for this clonotype. Its antigen is currently unknown. This receptor was identified in a man in his late teens or twenties in good health. Sequencing was carried out using naive T cells sorted from blood.

The CDR3 bases are TGTGCCAGCAGTTTTAGCTTAGGCCTTCAGGGGGCTGAAGCTTTCTTT. It specifies CASSFSLGLQGAEAFF. This chain joins TRBV12-3 or TRBV12-4 and TRBJ1-1, with 7 bases aligning to TRBD1. The J segment lost 6 bases and the V segment lost 3 bases, leaving 13 bases of the junction unmatched. The CDR3 runs to 16 residues.